The 2 T cell receptor beta chains reported below all come from one sample, sequenced in a study of human T cells and chemical hapten exposure. Total RNA was extracted from unfractionated whole blood. In TCRdb, the 5' RACE reads were re-called with MiXCR into one record per CDR3 protein. The top ten hold more than 1.2% of the sample, which has 120,000 to 150,000 distinct CDR3 sequences, about 4% seen once. These receptors all come from a female donor in good health.

The table lists this clonotype with many counts. The chain links TRBV5-4 to TRBJ2-2; D remains unclear. Germline V gives CDR1 SGHNT, CDR2 YYREEE (reference sequence). V dropped 4 bases and J dropped 4 bases, with 8 bases sitting between them. There are 13 residues in the CDR3. CDR3 in amino acids: CASSHPSTGELFF. For the CDR3, the DNA is TGTGCCAGCAGCCATCCTAGCACCGGGGAGCTGTTTTTT.

The rearrangement links TRBV14 to TRBJ1-1; unclear D gene. CDR1 SGHDN and CDR2 FVKESK come from the germline V gene. The CDR3 sequence is 14 residues long. Trimming took off 8 bases at V and 4 bases at J, with 17 bases between the two ends. CDR3 coding DNA: TGTGCCAGCCGCCGTAGGCAGTCGGGCACTGAAGCTTTCTTT. Its translation is CASRRRQSGTEAFF.